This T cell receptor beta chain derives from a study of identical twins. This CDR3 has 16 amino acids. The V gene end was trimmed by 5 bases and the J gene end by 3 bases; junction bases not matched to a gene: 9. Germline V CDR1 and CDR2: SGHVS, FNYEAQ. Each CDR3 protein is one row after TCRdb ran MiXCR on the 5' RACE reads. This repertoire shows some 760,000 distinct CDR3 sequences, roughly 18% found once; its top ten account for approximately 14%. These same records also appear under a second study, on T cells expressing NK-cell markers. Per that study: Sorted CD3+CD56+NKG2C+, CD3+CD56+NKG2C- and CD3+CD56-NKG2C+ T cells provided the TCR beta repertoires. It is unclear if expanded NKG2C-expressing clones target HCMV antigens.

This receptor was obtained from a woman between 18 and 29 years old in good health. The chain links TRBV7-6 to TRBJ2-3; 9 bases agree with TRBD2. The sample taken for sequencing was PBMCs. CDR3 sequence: CASSPRVSGSTDTQYF. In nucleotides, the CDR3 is TGTGCCAGCAGCCCCCGGGTTAGCGGGAGTACAGATACGCAGTATTTT.